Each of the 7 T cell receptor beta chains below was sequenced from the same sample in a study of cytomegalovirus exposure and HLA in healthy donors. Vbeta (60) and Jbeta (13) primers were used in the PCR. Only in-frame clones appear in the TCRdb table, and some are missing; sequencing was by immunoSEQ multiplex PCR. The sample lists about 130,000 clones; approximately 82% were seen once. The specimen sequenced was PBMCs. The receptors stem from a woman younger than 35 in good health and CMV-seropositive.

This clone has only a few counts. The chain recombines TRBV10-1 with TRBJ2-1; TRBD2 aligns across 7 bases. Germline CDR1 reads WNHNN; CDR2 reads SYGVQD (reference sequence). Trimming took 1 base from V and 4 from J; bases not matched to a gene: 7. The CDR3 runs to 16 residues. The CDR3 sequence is CASSEYRVAGYNEQFF. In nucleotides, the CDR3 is TGCGCCAGCAGTGAGTACCGGGTAGCGGGTTACAATGAGCAGTTCTTC.

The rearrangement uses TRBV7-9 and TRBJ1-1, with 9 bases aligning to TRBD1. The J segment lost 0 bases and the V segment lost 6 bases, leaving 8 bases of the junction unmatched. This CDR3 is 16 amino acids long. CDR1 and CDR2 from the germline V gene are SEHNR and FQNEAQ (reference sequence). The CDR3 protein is CASSTGQGIMNTEAFF. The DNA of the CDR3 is TGTGCCAGCAGTACCGGACAGGGGATAATGAACACTGAAGCTTTCTTT.

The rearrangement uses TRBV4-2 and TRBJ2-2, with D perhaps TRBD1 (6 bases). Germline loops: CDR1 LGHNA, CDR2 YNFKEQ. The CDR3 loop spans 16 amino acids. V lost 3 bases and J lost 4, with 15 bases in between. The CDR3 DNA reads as TGTGCCAGCAGCCACAACATGGGCAGGGGCACCGGGGAGCTGTTTTTT. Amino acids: CASSHNMGRGTGELFF.

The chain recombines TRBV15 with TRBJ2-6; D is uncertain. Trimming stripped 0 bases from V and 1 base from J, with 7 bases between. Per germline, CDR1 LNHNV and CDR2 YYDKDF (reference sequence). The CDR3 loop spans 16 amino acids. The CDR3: CATSRDMLSGANVLTF. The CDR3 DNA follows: TGTGCCACCAGCAGAGATATGCTATCTGGGGCCAACGTCCTGACTTTC. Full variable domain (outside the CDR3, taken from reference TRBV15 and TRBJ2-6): DAMVIQNPRYQVTQFGKPVTLSCSQTLNHNVMYWYQQKSSQAPKLLFHYYDKDFNNEADTPDNFQSRRPNTSFCFLDIRSPGLGDTAMYLCATSRDMLSGANVLTFGAGSRLTVL.

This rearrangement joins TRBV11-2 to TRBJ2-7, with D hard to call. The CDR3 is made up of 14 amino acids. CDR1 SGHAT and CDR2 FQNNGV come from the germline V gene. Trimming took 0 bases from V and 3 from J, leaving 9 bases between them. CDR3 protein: CASSLDPQNYEQYF. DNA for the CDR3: TGTGCCAGCAGCTTAGATCCACAGAACTACGAGCAGTACTTC.

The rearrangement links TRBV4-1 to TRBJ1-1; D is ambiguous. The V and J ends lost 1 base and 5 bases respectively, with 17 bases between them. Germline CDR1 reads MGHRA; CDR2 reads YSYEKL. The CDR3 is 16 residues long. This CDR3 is CASSQVGGGRRTEAFF. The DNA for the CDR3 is TGCGCCAGCAGCCAAGTAGGCGGAGGGAGAAGGACTGAAGCTTTCTTT.

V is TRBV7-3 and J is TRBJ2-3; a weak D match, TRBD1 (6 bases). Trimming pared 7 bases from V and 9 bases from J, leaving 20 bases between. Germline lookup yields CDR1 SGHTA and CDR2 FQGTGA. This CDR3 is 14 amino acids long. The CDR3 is CASNQIIGQPTQYF. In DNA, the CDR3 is TGTGCCAGCAACCAGATAATCGGACAGCCGACGCAGTATTTT. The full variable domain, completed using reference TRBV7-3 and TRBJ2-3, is GAGVSQTPSNKVTEKGKYVELRCDPISGHTALYWYRQSLGQGPEFLIYFQGTGAADDSGLPNDRFFAVRPEGSVSTLKIQRTERGDSAVYLCASNQIIGQPTQYFGPGTRLTVL.